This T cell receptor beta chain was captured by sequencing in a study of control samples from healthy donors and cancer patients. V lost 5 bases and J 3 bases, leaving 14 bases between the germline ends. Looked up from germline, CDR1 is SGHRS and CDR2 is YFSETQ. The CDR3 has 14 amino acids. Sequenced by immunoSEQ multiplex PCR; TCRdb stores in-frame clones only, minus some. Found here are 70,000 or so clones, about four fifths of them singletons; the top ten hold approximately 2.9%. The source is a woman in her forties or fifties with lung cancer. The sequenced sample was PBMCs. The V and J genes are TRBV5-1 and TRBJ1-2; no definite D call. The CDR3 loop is CASRGSLSDYGYTF. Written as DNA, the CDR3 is TGCGCCAGCAGGGGCAGCCTAAGCGACTATGGCTACACCTTC.